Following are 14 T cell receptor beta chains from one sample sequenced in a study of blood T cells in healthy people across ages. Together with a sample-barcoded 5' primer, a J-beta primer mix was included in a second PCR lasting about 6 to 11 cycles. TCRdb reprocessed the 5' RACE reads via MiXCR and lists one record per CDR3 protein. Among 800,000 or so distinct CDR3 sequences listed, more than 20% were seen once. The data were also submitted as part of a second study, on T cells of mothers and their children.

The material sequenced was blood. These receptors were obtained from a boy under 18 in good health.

CDR3 nucleotides: TGTGCCAGCAGTTACTCGAGCCGGGGTAGGAACGCAGATACGCAGTATTTT. Translated: CASSYSSRGRNADTQYF. The gene calls are TRBV6-6 and TRBJ2-3; D is perhaps TRBD2 (5 bases). V was pared by 0 bases and J by 4 bases, with 17 bases between. Germline loops: CDR1 MNHNY, CDR2 SVGAGI (reference sequence). The CDR3 has 17 amino acids.

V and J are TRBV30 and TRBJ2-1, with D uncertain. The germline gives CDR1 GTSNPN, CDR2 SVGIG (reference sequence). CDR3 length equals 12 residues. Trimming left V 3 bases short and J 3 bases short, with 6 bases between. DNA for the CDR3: TGTGCCTGGAGAAATAGCTACAATGAGCAGTTCTTC. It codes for CAWRNSYNEQFF.

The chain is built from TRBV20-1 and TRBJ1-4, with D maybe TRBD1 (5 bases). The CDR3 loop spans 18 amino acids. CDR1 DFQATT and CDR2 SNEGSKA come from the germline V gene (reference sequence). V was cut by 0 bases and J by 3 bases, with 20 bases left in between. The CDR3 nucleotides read TGCAGTGCTAGAGATCTCCTTCAGGGATGGGACTCTAATGAAAAACTGTTTTTT. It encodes CSARDLLQGWDSNEKLFF.

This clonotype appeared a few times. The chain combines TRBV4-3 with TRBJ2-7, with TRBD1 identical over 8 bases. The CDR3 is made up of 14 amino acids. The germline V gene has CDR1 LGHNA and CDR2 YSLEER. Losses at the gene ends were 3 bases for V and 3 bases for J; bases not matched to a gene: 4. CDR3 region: CASSHTGTGYEQYF. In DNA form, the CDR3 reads TGCGCCAGCAGCCATACCGGGACAGGCTACGAGCAGTACTTC.

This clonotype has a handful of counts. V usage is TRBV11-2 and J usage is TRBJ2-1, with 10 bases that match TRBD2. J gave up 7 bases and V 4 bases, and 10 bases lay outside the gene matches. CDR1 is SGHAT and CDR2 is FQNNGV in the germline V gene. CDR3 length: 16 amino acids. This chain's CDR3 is CASSSTPGLATNEQFF. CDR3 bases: TGTGCCAGCAGCTCAACACCGGGACTAGCGACTAATGAGCAGTTCTTC.

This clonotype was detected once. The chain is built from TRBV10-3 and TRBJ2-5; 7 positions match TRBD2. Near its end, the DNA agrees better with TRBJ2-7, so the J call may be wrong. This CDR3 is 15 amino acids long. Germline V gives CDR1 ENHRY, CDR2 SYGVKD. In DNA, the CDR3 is TGTGCCATCAGTGTTTGGGGGGGGACCTCCTACGAGCAGTACTTC. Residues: CAISVWGGTSYEQYF.

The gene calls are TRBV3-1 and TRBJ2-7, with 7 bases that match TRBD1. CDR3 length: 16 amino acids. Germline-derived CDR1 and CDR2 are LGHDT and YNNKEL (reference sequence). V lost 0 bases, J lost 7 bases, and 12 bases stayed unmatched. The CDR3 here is CASSQEWNRGQEEQYF. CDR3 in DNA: TGTGCCAGCAGCCAAGAGTGGAACAGGGGCCAAGAAGAGCAGTACTTC.

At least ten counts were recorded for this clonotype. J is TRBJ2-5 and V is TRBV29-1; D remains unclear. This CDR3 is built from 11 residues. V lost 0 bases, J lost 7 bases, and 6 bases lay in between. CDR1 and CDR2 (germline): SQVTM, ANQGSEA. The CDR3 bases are TGCAGCGTTGAAGATCTGGGGACCCAGTACTTC. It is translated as CSVEDLGTQYF.

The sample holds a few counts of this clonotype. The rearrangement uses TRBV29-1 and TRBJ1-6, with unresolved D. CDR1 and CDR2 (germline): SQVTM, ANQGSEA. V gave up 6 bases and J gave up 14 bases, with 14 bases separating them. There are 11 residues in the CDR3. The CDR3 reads CSVYTLGSLHF. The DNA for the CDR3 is TGCAGCGTATACACGCTCGGATCCCTCCACTTT.

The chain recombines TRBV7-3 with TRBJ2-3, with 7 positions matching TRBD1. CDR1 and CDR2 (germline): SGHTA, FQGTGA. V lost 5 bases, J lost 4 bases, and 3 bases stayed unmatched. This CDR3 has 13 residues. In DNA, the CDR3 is TGTGCCAGCAGCAGACAGGGCCCAGATACGCAGTATTTT. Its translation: CASSRQGPDTQYF. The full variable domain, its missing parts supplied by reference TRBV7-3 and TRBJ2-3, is GAGVSQTPSNKVTEKGKYVELRCDPISGHTALYWYRQSLGQGPEFLIYFQGTGAADDSGLPNDRFFAVRPEGSVSTLKIQRTERGDSAVYLCASSRQGPDTQYFGPGTRLTVL.

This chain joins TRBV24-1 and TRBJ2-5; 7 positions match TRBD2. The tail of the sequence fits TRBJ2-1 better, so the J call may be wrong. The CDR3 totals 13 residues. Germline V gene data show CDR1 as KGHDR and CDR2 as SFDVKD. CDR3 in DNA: TGTGCCACCAGCGGGGGGACCTACAATGAGCAGTTCTTC. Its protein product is CATSGGTYNEQFF.

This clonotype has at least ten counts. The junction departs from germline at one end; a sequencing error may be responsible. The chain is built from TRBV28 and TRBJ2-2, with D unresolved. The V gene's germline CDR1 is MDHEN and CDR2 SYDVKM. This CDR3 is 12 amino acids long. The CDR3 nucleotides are TGCGCCAGCAGCTTATTGGCTGGGGAGCTGTTTTTT. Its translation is CASSLLAGELFF.

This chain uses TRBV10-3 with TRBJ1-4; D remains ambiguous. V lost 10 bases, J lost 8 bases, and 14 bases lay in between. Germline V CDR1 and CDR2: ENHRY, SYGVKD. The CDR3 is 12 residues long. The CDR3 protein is CATGTIGEKLFF. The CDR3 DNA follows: TGTGCCACAGGCACGATAGGCGAAAAACTGTTTTTT.

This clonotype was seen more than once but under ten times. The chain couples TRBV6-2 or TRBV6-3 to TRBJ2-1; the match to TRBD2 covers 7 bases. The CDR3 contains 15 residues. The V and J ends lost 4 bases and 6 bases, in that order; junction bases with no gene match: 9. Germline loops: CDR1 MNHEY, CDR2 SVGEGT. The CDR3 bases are TGTGCCAGCAGTTCTCGGCTAGCGGTGACCAATGAGCAGTTCTTC. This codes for CASSSRLAVTNEQFF.